This record looks at one T cell receptor (beta chain) sequence and its context. Its antigen is currently unknown. This sample is part of a study of blood T cells in healthy people across ages. General observations from the study: Per million T cells, TCR beta diversity dropped roughly linearly as age increased. Diversity of TCR beta correlated strongly with naive T cell percentage.

A second PCR, run for about 7 to 11 cycles, used a sample-barcoded 5' primer plus a J-beta primer mix. Each TCR beta cDNA got a 12-nucleotide random molecular identifier. TCRdb reprocessed the 5' RACE reads via MiXCR and lists one record per CDR3 protein. The sample carries 1.5 million to 2 million distinct CDR3 sequences, around half recorded once. The CDR3 consists of 17 residues. Germline CDR1 reads MNHEY; CDR2 reads SVGAGI. V was cut by 0 bases and J by 1 base, with 15 bases left in between. The TCR was taken from a woman in her forties in good health. What was sequenced was blood. The chain is built from TRBV6-5 and TRBJ1-2, with D perhaps matching TRBD1 (5 bases). This CDR3 reads CASSYSRWKGSNYGYTF. CDR3 sequence (DNA): TGTGCCAGCAGTTACTCGAGGTGGAAGGGGAGTAACTATGGCTACACCTTC.